This is a list of T cell receptor beta chains from one sample in a study of blood T cell repertoires in COVID-19. Clones were read by immunoSEQ multiplex PCR, and TCRdb kept only the in-frame ones, dropping some. The sample holds some 400,000 clones, over 65% seen once. The sequenced sample consisted of peripheral blood. The receptors originated from a human donor with acute or convalescent COVID-19. The donor label of this sample is uncertain. Each CDR3 is given with its conserved first and last residue. Fields, in order: V gene, D gene, clone size, J gene, CDR3 DNA, CDR3 protein. D genes are given only for firm matches. Some rows mark clone size as missing; the rest say once, few, many or name a class of expanded clone.

TRBV13,TRBD1,once,TRBJ2-3,TGTGCCAGCAGCTCAACCTTGGGACAGGGGGACGATACGCAGTATTTT,CASSSTLGQGDDTQYF
TRBV19,.,.,TRBJ1-4,TGTGCCAGTAGTCCGGGCAGGGGTGAAAAACTGTTTTTT,CASSPGRGEKLFF
TRBV29-1,TRBD1,.,TRBJ1-2,TGCACCGCACAGGGGAACTATGGCTACACCTTC,CTAQGNYGYTF
TRBV5-8,.,.,TRBJ1-4,TGTGCCAGCAGCTCTCAGGGACACCTTAATGAAAAACTGTTTTTT,CASSSQGHLNEKLFF
TRBV5-1,.,once,TRBJ2-3,TGCGCCAGCAGCCCTGTCGGGTTAAGCACAGATACGCAGTATTTT,CASSPVGLSTDTQYF
TRBV28,.,.,TRBJ2-1,TGTGCCAGCAGTAAACAGGTAGCTATTTATGAGCAGTTCTTC,CASSKQVAIYEQFF
TRBV18,.,.,TRBJ1-6,TGTGCCAGCTCACCACGAGGGATAAGTTCACCCCTCCACTTT,CASSPRGISSPLHF
TRBV19,.,.,TRBJ1-5,TGTGCCACTGAGGGAGATCAGCCCCAGCATTTT,CATEGDQPQHF
TRBV18,TRBD1,.,TRBJ2-7,TGTGCCAGCTCACCTCTGACAGGGGGTATGTACGAGCAGTACTTC,CASSPLTGGMYEQYF
TRBV14,TRBD2,.,TRBJ2-1,TGTGCCAGCAGCCAAGGACTAGCGGGAGGGGGTGAGCAGTTCTTC,CASSQGLAGGGEQFF
TRBV4-2,.,few,TRBJ2-5,TGTGCCAGCAGCCAAGGGGGAGGAATTTGGGAGACCCAGTACTTC,CASSQGGGIWETQYF
TRBV3-1/TRBV3-2,TRBD1,.,TRBJ1-2,TGTGCCAGCAGCCAAGGAGACAGGGATCGGGGTGGCTACACCTTC,CASSQGDRDRGGYTF
TRBV5-1,.,.,TRBJ1-2,TGCGCCAGCACCTCAGGGGCAGCTAACTATGGCTACACCTTC,CASTSGAANYGYTF
TRBV6-5,TRBD1,.,TRBJ1-5,TGTGCCAGCAGTCCGGGACAGTTTCGGCCCCAGCATTTT,CASSPGQFRPQHF